The sequence of this T cell receptor (beta chain) was determined in a study of shared T cell receptors in the human thymus. Repertoires were generated with immunoSEQ multiplex PCR, while TCRdb's copy carries only in-frame clones and drops some. The sample has roughly 550,000 clones; 75% to 80% are singletons. Between the trimmed V and J ends, which lost 3 bases and 3 bases, there was a span of 12 bases. The CDR3 runs 15 residues. Germline-derived CDR1 and CDR2 are MDHEN and SYDVKM. This sample also appeared in a second study, on human thymus T cells.

The chain recombines TRBV28 with TRBJ1-5, with D hard to call. Sequencing input: thymocytes. This clonotype was sampled from a boy under two years old with a congenital heart defect. The CDR3 DNA sequence: TGTGCCAGCAGTTTGCCCGGCGGGCACAATCAGCCCCAGCATTTT. Its translation is CASSLPGGHNQPQHF.